These 5 T cell receptor beta chains originate from one sample sequenced in a study of blood T cell repertoires in COVID-19 (dated by TCRdb to 2018 to 2021). The library was produced with the immunoSEQ multiplex PCR assay. What TCRdb holds here is the immuneACCESS table cut down to in-frame rearrangements. Part of the clones is not present; checked against another copy, under half of the missing clones reflect an unresolved V gene, and the others are unexplained. The sample table lists around 200,000 clones, roughly nine tenths of them with a count of one. Jointly, the top ten make up roughly 2.4% of the sample. Sequencing was performed on peripheral blood. The receptor set was obtained from a woman between 50 and 59 years old with acute or convalescent COVID-19.

The table lists this clone with a count of one. The chain links TRBV5-1 to TRBJ2-1; 12 nucleotides line up with TRBD1. Germline V gene lookup returns CDR1 SGHRS and CDR2 YFSETQ. V trimming: 4 bases; J trimming: 8 bases; junction bases outside the gene matches: 10. This CDR3 region has 16 residues. CDR3 sequence (DNA): TGCGCCAGCAGCGTGGGGACAGGGGGCGCGTTCGATGAGCAGTTCTTC. Its translation is CASSVGTGGAFDEQFF.

This sequence joins TRBV12-5 and TRBJ2-5, with TRBD2 matching over 10 bases. There are 15 residues in the CDR3. The V gene end was trimmed by 7 bases and the J gene end by 5 bases; junction bases not matched to a gene: 10. CDR1 LGHNT and CDR2 FRNRAP come from the germline V gene. This CDR3 reads CASDGERGGLETQYF. CDR3 bases: TGTGCTAGTGATGGGGAGCGGGGGGGCCTCGAGACCCAGTACTTC.

The genes are TRBV10-3 and TRBJ1-2, with D possibly being TRBD1 (6 bases). Germline V CDR1 and CDR2: ENHRY, SYGVKD. The CDR3 has 12 amino acids. Trimming removed 10 bases from V and 6 bases from J, with 15 bases in between. CDR3 sequence: CATHRDGNGYTF. CDR3 nucleotides: TGTGCCACACACAGGGATGGGAATGGCTACACCTTC.

CDR3 DNA: TGCAGCGGACGAGGGACAGGGAATGAAAAACTGTTTTTT. Its translation: CSGRGTGNEKLFF. This sequence joins TRBV29-1 and TRBJ1-4; 9 bases map to TRBD1. CDR1 and CDR2 from the germline V gene are SQVTM and ANQGSEA. This CDR3 region has 13 residues. With 7 bases clipped from V and 5 bases from J, the junction kept 5 bases outside the gene matches.

The rearrangement uses TRBV18 and TRBJ1-6; 11 bases are shared with TRBD1. The trim removed 4 bases at V and 8 bases at J, leaving 10 bases unmatched. The CDR3 length is 17 residues. Germline V CDR1 and CDR2: KGHSH, LQKENI. The DNA for the CDR3 is TGTGCCAGCTCACTCTCTCTACCGGGACAGGGGGATTCACCCCTCCACTTT. Residues: CASSLSLPGQGDSPLHF.